These 19 T cell receptor beta chains originate from one sample sequenced in a study of blood T cell repertoires in COVID-19. The protocol was immunoSEQ multiplex PCR, while the TCRdb copy is restricted to in-frame clones and leaves out a portion. The table includes tens of thousands of clones, around 92% detected once. The sample consisted of peripheral blood. Source of these receptors: a human donor with active COVID-19. The donor label of this sample is uncertain.

The V and J genes are TRBV11-3 and TRBJ2-1, with no clear D. Germline V gives CDR1 SGHNT, CDR2 YENEEA. The CDR3 consists of 14 residues. Trimming took off 2 bases at V and 10 bases at J, with 15 bases between the two ends. This CDR3 is CASSLPDSILEQFF. The DNA for the CDR3 is TGTGCCAGCAGCTTACCTGACTCCATCTTGGAGCAGTTCTTC.

This rearrangement joins TRBV6-2 or TRBV6-3 to TRBJ2-2, with 9 bases identical to TRBD2. The length of the CDR3 is 16 residues. V gave up 5 bases and J gave up 0 bases; unmatched junction bases: 4. Germline V gives CDR1 MNHEY, CDR2 SVGEGT. Here the CDR3 reads CASSTRLAANTGELFF. CDR3 bases: TGTGCCAGCAGTACCCGACTAGCGGCGAACACCGGGGAGCTGTTTTTT.

Here the CDR3 reads CASTIGTSGYEQYF. In DNA form, the CDR3 reads TGCGCCAGCACCATCGGGACTAGCGGATACGAGCAGTACTTC. This sequence joins TRBV5-1 and TRBJ2-7; 11 positions agree with TRBD2. CDR1 and CDR2 from the germline V gene are SGHRS and YFSETQ. This CDR3 has 14 residues. The J segment lost 4 bases and the V segment lost 6 bases, leaving 6 bases of the junction unmatched.

The genes are TRBV7-2 and TRBJ2-2, with TRBD2 matching over 14 bases. CDR1 is SGHTA, CDR2 FQGNSA, per germline. There are 18 residues in the CDR3. V trimming: 3 bases; J trimming: 3 bases; junction bases outside the gene matches: 6. CDR3 region: CASSFMTSGRGDTGELFF. CDR3 sequence (DNA): TGTGCCAGCAGCTTTATGACTAGCGGGAGGGGGGACACCGGGGAGCTGTTTTTT.

The chain is built from TRBV16 and TRBJ2-4, with a tentative D call TRBD2 (6 bases). V lost 4 bases, J lost 5 bases, and 15 bases lay in between. The germline V gene has CDR1 KGHSY and CDR2 FQNENV. The CDR3 contains 15 residues. CDR3 in DNA: TGTGCCAGCAGCCTCACCGGGACTTTTCAAAACATTCAGTACTTC. Its translation is CASSLTGTFQNIQYF.

This chain links TRBV2 with TRBJ1-2; D unresolved. Deletions cut 8 bases from V and 2 bases from J, with 6 bases between. This CDR3 has 11 residues. Looked up from germline, CDR1 is SNHLY and CDR2 is FYNNEI. In DNA form, the CDR3 reads TGTGCCAGCTTAGAGAACTATGGCTACACCTTC. Translating gives CASLENYGYTF.

The chain employs TRBV3-1 (or the pseudogene TRBV3-2) and TRBJ2-1, with D unresolved. Germline CDR1 reads LGHDT; CDR2 reads YNNKEL (reference sequence). V lost 1 base and J lost 4, with 8 bases in between. The CDR3 is 14 residues long. The CDR3 sequence: CASSQGLSYNEQFF. Here the CDR3 DNA reads TGTGCCAGCAGCCAAGGGTTGAGTTACAATGAGCAGTTCTTC.

V is TRBV28 and J is TRBJ2-5; the D gene is possibly TRBD2 (5 bases). Deletions cut 5 bases from V and 1 base from J, with 14 bases between. The CDR3 extends over 15 amino acids. Germline CDR1 and CDR2: MDHEN and SYDVKM. The CDR3 region has the DNA TGTGCCAGCAGTACCCCCGAAGCGGCCCAAGAGACCCAGTACTTC. Its translation is CASSTPEAAQETQYF.

This clone turned up a few times. J is TRBJ2-4 and V is TRBV25-1; 7 positions match TRBD1. J lost 1 base, V lost 2 bases, and 8 bases had no gene match. CDR3 length: 17 amino acids. Per the germline V gene, CDR1 is MGHDK and CDR2 is SYGVNS. Written as DNA, the CDR3 is TGTGCCAGCAGTGAAGCCCGACAGGGTCTGGCCAAAAACATTCAGTACTTC. It translates to CASSEARQGLAKNIQYF. The variable domain in full, completed from reference TRBV25-1 and TRBJ2-4, reads EADIYQTPRYLVIGTGKKITLECSQTMGHDKMYWYQQDPGMELHLIHYSYGVNSTEKGDLSSESTVSRIRTEHFPLTLESARPSHTSQYLCASSEARQGLAKNIQYFGAGTRLSVL.

This sequence joins TRBV7-2 and TRBJ2-3; no clear D gene. From germline, CDR1 is SGHTA and CDR2 FQGNSA. The CDR3 length is 12 residues. Trimming stripped 5 bases from V and 8 bases from J, with 11 bases between. This chain's CDR3 is CASSRPPGTQYF. In DNA form, the CDR3 reads TGTGCCAGCAGCCGCCCGCCCGGTACGCAGTATTTT.

V and J are TRBV7-6 and TRBJ1-5; the match to TRBD1 covers 7 bases. Germline trimming cut 0 bases from V and 5 bases from J; bases unmatched to any gene: 4. The CDR3 runs 15 residues. Per germline, CDR1 SGHVS and CDR2 FNYEAQ. The CDR3 here is CASSLAPTGHQPQHF. The CDR3 nucleotides are TGTGCCAGCAGCTTAGCCCCGACAGGGCATCAGCCCCAGCATTTT. Complete variable domain (other parts from reference TRBV7-6 and TRBJ1-5): GAGVSQSPRYKVTKRGQDVALRCDPISGHVSLYWYRQALGQGPEFLTYFNYEAQQDKSGLPNDRFSAERPEGSISTLTIQRTEQRDSAMYRCASSLAPTGHQPQHFGDGTRLSIL.

This chain links TRBV28 with TRBJ2-7; TRBD1 aligns across 11 bases. This CDR3 is built from 14 residues. With 2 bases clipped from V and 5 bases from J, the junction kept 2 bases outside the gene matches. The germline V gene has CDR1 MDHEN and CDR2 SYDVKM. CDR3 in DNA: TGTGCCAGCAGTTTAGGGACAGGGGGGGACGAGCAGTACTTC. Translating gives CASSLGTGGDEQYF.

This chain connects TRBV6-2 or TRBV6-3 to TRBJ1-5, with TRBD1 as a possible D gene (5 bases). The CDR3 runs 20 residues. Looked up from germline, CDR1 is MNHEY and CDR2 is SVGEGT. The V end lost 2 bases, the J end lost 0 bases, and 23 bases lay between the germline ends. The CDR3 loop is CASSYQPLQGPLHSNQPQHF. The CDR3 coding sequence is TGTGCCAGCAGTTACCAGCCATTGCAGGGCCCCCTACATAGCAATCAGCCCCAGCATTTT.

The chain uses TRBV28 and TRBJ1-2; D is ambiguous. Germline V gene lookup returns CDR1 MDHEN and CDR2 SYDVKM. The CDR3 runs to 14 residues. Trimming stripped 6 bases from V and 2 bases from J, with 13 bases between. This CDR3 is CASRGRRSNYGYTF. CDR3 in DNA: TGTGCCAGCAGGGGCAGGCGCTCCAACTATGGCTACACCTTC.

The gene calls are TRBV29-1 and TRBJ1-2; D is uncertain. V lost 1 base and J 1 base, leaving 10 bases between the germline ends. In germline, CDR1 is SQVTM, CDR2 ANQGSEA. The CDR3 runs to 14 residues. CDR3: CSVEGSQDNYGYTF. The CDR3 nucleotides read TGCAGCGTTGAAGGGTCACAAGATAACTATGGCTACACCTTC. Full variable domain (outside the CDR3, taken from reference TRBV29-1 and TRBJ1-2): SAVISQKPSRDICQRGTSLTIQCQVDSQVTMMFWYRQQPGQSLTLIATANQGSEATYESGFVIDKFPISRPNLTFSTLTVSNMSPEDSSIYLCSVEGSQDNYGYTFGSGTRLTVV.

The chain combines TRBV27 with TRBJ2-7; maybe TRBD1 (6 bases). Germline values: CDR1 MNHEY, CDR2 SMNVEV (reference sequence). The V end was cut by 8 bases, the J end by 3 bases, with 14 bases between. This CDR3 has 13 amino acids. The CDR3 sequence: CASSRGMFYEQYF. The CDR3, as DNA: TGTGCCAGCTCCAGGGGTATGTTCTACGAGCAGTACTTC.

This chain links TRBV6-5 with TRBJ2-7; 8 bases are a match to TRBD2. CDR1 and CDR2 from the germline V gene are MNHEY and SVGAGI. V dropped 7 bases and J dropped 3; count of bases not matched to a gene: 8. The CDR3 spans 14 residues. CDR3 bases: TGTGCCAGCACGGCGACGGGGGGGATCTACGAGCAGTACTTC. Amino acid sequence: CASTATGGIYEQYF.

The V call is TRBV28, the J call TRBJ2-7; D is perhaps TRBD2 (6 bases). Looked up from germline, CDR1 is MDHEN and CDR2 is SYDVKM. The V end lost 2 bases, the J end lost 4 bases, and 15 bases lay between the germline ends. The CDR3 extends over 15 amino acids. CDR3 nucleotides: TGTGCCAGCAGTTTAACTGGGGCTAGCGAATACGAGCAGTACTTC. Translating gives CASSLTGASEYEQYF.

J is TRBJ1-5 and V is TRBV6-5; D unclear. The CDR3 is made up of 15 amino acids. The germline CDR1 and CDR2 sequences are MNHEY and SVGAGI. V was trimmed by 0 bases and J by 2 bases, leaving 8 bases between them. The CDR3 loop is CASSYSIGGNQPQHF. DNA for the CDR3: TGTGCCAGCAGTTACTCGATCGGAGGCAATCAGCCCCAGCATTTT.